The entry below describes one TCR beta chain. Per germline, CDR1 SGHDT and CDR2 YYEEEE. The V gene lost 0 bases and the J gene lost 2 bases, with 12 bases spanning the gap. This CDR3 has 16 residues. This entry comes from a study of T-cell reconstitution after alpha-beta-depleted transplantation in children. TCRbeta library preparation incorporated unique molecular identifiers. Via MiXCR, TCRdb re-called the PCR reads, giving one row per CDR3 protein. The data hold hundreds of thousands of distinct CDR3 sequences, with about an eighth observed a single time. The clonotype originates from a male patient younger than 18 who had a stem cell transplant for acute myeloid leukemia, so the T cells may come from the graft donor. The chain employs TRBV5-6 and TRBJ1-3; D remains unclear. The specimen was PBMCs, mostly from graft donor cells, collected 360 days after TCRalphabeta/CD19-depleted stem cell transplant. CDR3 region: CASSLDPRGTGNTIYF. In DNA, the CDR3 is TGTGCCAGCAGCTTGGACCCCAGAGGAACTGGAAACACCATATATTTT.